What follows describes a single T cell receptor (beta chain). These data originate in a study of blood T cell repertoires in COVID-19. Study summary: Some COVID-19 samples were acute and others convalescent; all came from the United States, Italy and Spain. The analysed material was cDNA or gDNA that came from T cells, B-cell-depleted T cells, or PBMCs.

The assay was immunoSEQ multiplex PCR, and TCRdb's table has in-frame clones only and misses some. This sample has 150,000 to 200,000 clones, with 82% found just once. The CDR3 loop spans 14 amino acids. The V gene lost 5 bases and the J gene lost 4 bases, with 14 bases spanning the gap. Per the germline V gene, CDR1 is SGHTA and CDR2 is FQGNSA. The sequencing sample was made of PBMCs or T cells enriched from blood (not recorded which). V and J are TRBV7-2 and TRBJ2-5, with D tentatively TRBD1 (5 bases). The source of this sequence is a woman aged 55-69 years with acute COVID-19. The CDR3 DNA is TGTGCCAGCAGCCCTCCAGGGTCAGGAGAGACCCAGTACTTC. Amino acids: CASSPPGSGETQYF.